These 2 T cell receptor beta chains were all obtained from the same sample, sequenced in a study of T cell responses to AZD1222 COVID-19 vaccine. The data were produced by immunoSEQ multiplex PCR, yet TCRdb's version contains in-frame clones alone and is incomplete. The data contain approximately 150,000 clones, roughly 90% of them singletons. Sequencing used peripheral blood, obtained 28 days after the second AZD1222 dose. The receptors here all came from an adult who received the AZD1222 COVID-19 vaccine.

The V gene is TRBV4-3, the J gene TRBJ2-7; the D is unclear. Germline V CDR1 and CDR2: LGHNA, YSLEER. With 0 bases removed from V and 4 bases from J, the gap between germline ends came to 16 bases. The CDR3 has 16 amino acids. In DNA form, the CDR3 reads TGCGCCAGCAGCCAAGATGGCGCTCAAGCGTCATACGAGCAGTACTTC. Translated: CASSQDGAQASYEQYF.

This chain joins TRBV4-3 and TRBJ1-5; TRBD1 matches at 9 bases. CDR1 and CDR2 from the germline V gene are LGHNA and YSLEER. With 2 bases clipped from V and 9 bases from J, the junction kept 11 bases outside the gene matches. This CDR3 has 16 residues. The CDR3 here is CASSQNADRGGGPQHF. CDR3 sequence (DNA): TGCGCCAGCAGCCAAAATGCGGACAGGGGCGGTGGGCCCCAGCATTTT.